This T cell receptor beta chain was recorded in a study of identifying expanded T cells in peripheral blood. Notes on this clone: No antigen is known for it.

TCRdb keeps only in-frame clones here, not all; method: immunoSEQ multiplex PCR. This table has more than 55,000 clones, about 89% appearing once. The CDR3 is 15 residues long. CDR1 and CDR2 (germline): SGHRS, YFSETQ. Trimming at V came to 2 bases and at J to 3 bases, leaving 4 bases not matched to a gene. Study-wide findings and caveats: About 1.2 clones differed between technical replicates, versus around 16 and 19 over time.

The TCR was taken from a person aged 18 to 70 in good health. What was sequenced was blood. The rearrangement joins TRBV5-1 to TRBJ2-3, with TRBD1 matching 9 bases. Here the CDR3 DNA reads TGCGCCAGCAGCTTCCCCGGGACAGGGACAGATACGCAGTATTTT. Its translation is CASSFPGTGTDTQYF.